This T cell receptor (beta chain) comes out of a study of T cell responses to AZD1222 COVID-19 vaccine. Overall study results and limits: Clonal diversity was possibly underestimated, and white British individuals and females predominated among donors. Baseline seropositivity occurred in only a handful of AZD1222 recipients. Nearly half of the spike-specific TCRs reportedly recognize variant regions that carry no mutations.

On this clone: The antigen is not known.

Clones were read by immunoSEQ multiplex PCR, and TCRdb kept only the in-frame ones, dropping some. The table records 95,000 to 150,000 clones, 80% to 90% of them present only once. The CDR3 consists of 12 residues. Germline assignment: CDR1 SQVTM and CDR2 ANQGSEA. Trimming removed 6 bases from V and 2 bases from J; junction bases left unmatched: 3. Sequencing used peripheral blood, obtained on day 0 of AZD1222 vaccination. The V call is TRBV29-1, the J call TRBJ2-7; 8 bases fit TRBD1. This receptor was taken from an adult in good health. CDR3: CSVGTGAYEQYF. The DNA of the CDR3 is TGCAGCGTCGGGACAGGTGCCTACGAGCAGTACTTC.